Each of the 20 T cell receptor beta chains below was sequenced from the same sample in a study of shared clonotypes between healthy human individuals. Profiled with immunoSEQ multiplex PCR; TCRdb holds only in-frame clones, not every one. The profile covers about 1.5 million clones, with roughly 97% appearing a single time and over 1% taken by the ten largest. Sequenced: naive CD4+ T cells sorted from blood. The subset denotes: CD45RA+ positively selected. These receptor sequences come from a man between 25 and 39 years old in good health.

About this clone itself: Other DNA variants within this sample encode the same CDR3. V and J are TRBV19 and TRBJ2-3; D is unclear. Germline assignment: CDR1 LNHDA and CDR2 SQIVND (reference sequence). CDR3 size: 13 residues. V gave up 3 bases and J gave up 1 base, with 5 bases separating them. In DNA form, the CDR3 reads TGTGCCAGTAGTATCGGAGGCACAGATACGCAGTATTTT. Its translation: CASSIGGTDTQYF.

J is TRBJ2-1 and V is TRBV27; 7 bases match TRBD2. CDR3 length: 16 residues. Germline-derived CDR1 and CDR2 are MNHEY and SMNVEV (reference sequence). V trimming: 5 bases; J trimming: 5 bases; junction bases outside the gene matches: 12. CDR3 nucleotide sequence: TGTGCCAGCAGTCCACTTTGGGCGGGAGTTAACAATGAGCAGTTCTTC. Its translation is CASSPLWAGVNNEQFF.

This chain links TRBV28 with TRBJ1-5; D ambiguous. Per germline, CDR1 MDHEN and CDR2 SYDVKM. Trimming cost V 9 bases and J 4 bases, with 10 bases left between them. CDR3 length: 12 residues. The CDR3 coding sequence is TGTGCCAGTGGACGGTTTAATCAGCCCCAGCATTTT. Protein: CASGRFNQPQHF. The entire variable domain, with the rest obtained from reference TRBV28 and TRBJ1-5, is as follows: DVKVTQSSRYLVKRTGEKVFLECVQDMDHENMFWYRQDPGLGLRLIYFSYDVKMKEKGDIPEGYSVSREKKERFSLILESASTNQTSMYLCASGRFNQPQHFGDGTRLSIL.

V usage is TRBV30 and J usage is TRBJ1-4, with 7 nucleotides matching TRBD1. Germline assignment: CDR1 GTSNPN and CDR2 SVGIG (reference sequence). V lost 8 bases to trimming and J lost 2 bases; unmatched junction nucleotides: 2. This CDR3 comprises 12 residues. CDR3 DNA: TGTGCCGGGGACAGTACTAATGAAAAACTGTTTTTT. It encodes CAGDSTNEKLFF. Full variable domain (remainder filled in from reference TRBV30 and TRBJ1-4): SQTIHQWPATLVQPVGSPLSLECTVEGTSNPNLYWYRQAAGRGLQLLFYSVGIGQISSEVPQNLSASRPQDRQFILSSKKLLLSDSGFYLCAGDSTNEKLFFGSGTQLSVL.

This clone was found once. The rearrangement joins TRBV25-1 to TRBJ2-2; 8 bases are shared with TRBD2. The V segment lost 3 bases and the J segment 8 bases; nucleotides outside the gene matches: 8. Germline V gene lookup returns CDR1 MGHDK and CDR2 SYGVNS. This CDR3 contains 15 residues. In DNA, the CDR3 is TGTGCCAGCAGTGAGGGGACTAGTATATATGGGGAGCTGTTTTTT. It translates to CASSEGTSIYGELFF.

This sequence joins TRBV7-6 and TRBJ2-2, with TRBD2 matching 7 bases. The CDR3 spans 15 residues. V shed 0 bases, J shed 6 bases, and the junction held 4 bases outside the gene matches. CDR1 and CDR2 from the germline V gene are SGHVS and FNYEAQ. The CDR3 nucleotides read TGTGCCAGCAGCTTAGCTGTCCGGGGGGCCGGGGAGCTGTTTTTT. Encoded protein: CASSLAVRGAGELFF.

The chain recombines TRBV27 with TRBJ2-1, with D perhaps TRBD1 (6 bases). Trimming removed 4 bases at V and 3 bases at J, with 10 bases between. The germline CDR1 and CDR2 sequences are MNHEY and SMNVEV (reference sequence). This CDR3 region has 14 residues. The CDR3 here is CASSSGTIYNEQFF. CDR3 in DNA: TGTGCCAGCAGTTCCGGGACAATCTACAATGAGCAGTTCTTC.

The chain couples TRBV18 to TRBJ1-5; TRBD1 might be the D (6 bases). The CDR3 loop spans 14 amino acids. Trimming removed 3 bases from V and 5 bases from J, with 11 bases in between. Germline V gives CDR1 KGHSH, CDR2 LQKENI. This CDR3 is CASSPYRVYQPQHF. The CDR3 DNA sequence: TGTGCCAGCTCACCTTACAGGGTGTATCAGCCCCAGCATTTT.

The chain couples TRBV11-1 to TRBJ2-7, with D perhaps being TRBD1 or TRBD2 (5 bases each). Germline CDR1 SGHAT, CDR2 FQDESV (reference sequence). The CDR3 runs to 14 residues. V lost 5 bases to trimming and J lost 3 bases, with 14 bases between them. The DNA for the CDR3 is TGTGCCAGCAGCGGGACCATACGGAACTACGAGCAGTACTTC. This translates into CASSGTIRNYEQYF.

For the CDR3, the DNA is TGTGCCAGCAGTTTAGGGACAACTCAAGAGACCCAGTACTTC. Protein sequence: CASSLGTTQETQYF. V is TRBV27 and J is TRBJ2-5; TRBD1 might be the D (6 bases). Trimming took 2 bases from V and 2 from J, leaving 9 bases between them. Germline V gene sequence: CDR1 MNHEY, CDR2 SMNVEV (reference sequence). The length of the CDR3 is 14 residues.

This clone was detected once. The rearrangement joins TRBV10-2 to TRBJ2-4; D is ambiguous. Germline V gene data show CDR1 as WSHSY and CDR2 as SAAADI. V lost 7 bases and J 1 base, leaving 8 bases between the germline ends. There are 13 residues in the CDR3. CDR3 residues: CASKEFAKNIQYF. Here the CDR3 DNA reads TGCGCCAGCAAGGAGTTTGCCAAAAACATTCAGTACTTC.

The chain combines TRBV5-4 with TRBJ2-7; 8 bases agree with TRBD1. The CDR3 extends over 17 amino acids. The ends lost 4 bases at V and 0 bases at J; junction bases unmatched: 12. Germline values: CDR1 SGHNT, CDR2 YYREEE (reference sequence). Here the CDR3 reads CASSGGIRDRSSYEQYF. The DNA of the CDR3 is TGTGCCAGCAGCGGTGGGATCCGGGACAGGAGCTCCTACGAGCAGTACTTC. Variable domain in full (rest from reference TRBV5-4 and TRBJ2-7): ETGVTQSPTHLIKTRGQQVTLRCSSQSGHNTVSWYQQALGQGPQFIFQYYREEENGRGNFPPRFSGLQFPNYSSELNVNALELDDSALYLCASSGGIRDRSSYEQYFGPGTRLTVT.

The V call is TRBV27, the J call TRBJ1-5, with D possibly matching TRBD1 (6 bases). V lost 9 bases and J 0 bases, leaving 21 bases between the germline ends. This CDR3 has 17 residues. In germline, CDR1 is MNHEY, CDR2 SMNVEV (reference sequence). In nucleotides, the CDR3 is TGTGCCAGTAGACCCCGGGGGCCCCACTCTAGCAATCAGCCCCAGCATTTT. Its protein is CASRPRGPHSSNQPQHF.

The chain employs TRBV7-2 and TRBJ2-5; D possibly matches TRBD1 or TRBD2 (5 bases each). Germline V lookup: CDR1 SGHTA, CDR2 FQGNSA. This CDR3 contains 15 residues. V lost 2 bases and J 9 bases, leaving 19 bases between the germline ends. The CDR3 loop reads CASSLPGRDQGAQYF. CDR3 nucleotide sequence: TGTGCCAGCAGCTTACCCGGCAGGGACCAAGGGGCCCAGTACTTC. Drawing the rest from reference TRBV7-2 and TRBJ2-5, the complete variable domain is GAGVSQSPSNKVTEKGKDVELRCDPISGHTALYWYRQSLGQGLEFLIYFQGNSAPDKSGLPSDRFSAERTGGSVSTLTIQRTQQEDSAVYLCASSLPGRDQGAQYFGPGTRLLVL.

The chain joins TRBV9 to TRBJ2-1, with D perhaps being TRBD1 or TRBD2 (7 bases each). V shed 0 bases and J shed 4 bases, with 14 bases lying between them. Germline CDR1 is SGDLS and CDR2 is YYNGEE. The CDR3 covers 16 residues. This chain's CDR3 is CASSVGSAGQYNEQFF. For the CDR3, the DNA is TGTGCCAGCAGCGTAGGGTCAGCGGGACAGTACAATGAGCAGTTCTTC. Drawing the rest from reference TRBV9 and TRBJ2-1, the complete variable domain is DSGVTQTPKHLITATGQRVTLRCSPRSGDLSVYWYQQSLDQGLQFLIQYYNGEERAKGNILERFSAQQFPDLHSELNLSSLELGDSALYFCASSVGSAGQYNEQFFGPGTRLTVL.

V is TRBV2 and J is TRBJ2-3; D is tentatively TRBD1 or TRBD2 (5 bases each). Trimming shortened V by 6 bases and J by 9 bases, and 16 bases separated the two germline ends. Per the germline V gene, CDR1 is SNHLY and CDR2 is FYNNEI. The CDR3 has 13 residues. The CDR3 region is CASRGEGHGTQYF. DNA of the CDR3: TGTGCCAGCAGGGGGGAAGGACACGGCACGCAGTATTTT.

V usage is TRBV18 and J usage is TRBJ2-1; TRBD2 might be the D (5 bases). The CDR3 extends over 19 amino acids. V lost 0 bases and J 4 bases, leaving 22 bases between the germline ends. Germline V gene sequence: CDR1 KGHSH, CDR2 LQKENI. This CDR3 reads CASSPPIWLAEKTYNEQFF. CDR3 DNA: TGTGCCAGCTCACCACCGATCTGGCTAGCCGAGAAAACATACAATGAGCAGTTCTTC.

This rearrangement joins TRBV18 to TRBJ2-1; the D gene is possibly TRBD2 (5 bases). The germline V and J ends were trimmed by 2 bases and 0 bases, with 11 bases remaining between them. The CDR3 sequence is 16 residues long. Germline CDR1 and CDR2: KGHSH and LQKENI. Here the CDR3 reads CASSPGVGSSYNEQFF. In nucleotides, the CDR3 is TGTGCCAGCTCACCAGGGGTGGGGAGCTCCTACAATGAGCAGTTCTTC.

This clone appeared a single time. The chain combines TRBV15 with TRBJ2-1; TRBD2 matches 7 bases. After removal of 1 base from V and 5 bases from J, the junction contained 5 bases not matched to a gene. Germline V gene sequence: CDR1 LNHNV, CDR2 YYDKDF (reference sequence). The CDR3 length is 15 residues. The CDR3 reads CATSRASGVNNEQFF. CDR3 DNA: TGTGCCACCAGCAGAGCTAGCGGAGTAAACAATGAGCAGTTCTTC.

As regards this clone: This CDR3 is also generated by other DNA sequences in the sample. V is TRBV9 and J is TRBJ2-3; D is uncertain. CDR3 length: 12 residues. V lost 3 bases to trimming and J lost 3 bases, with 5 bases between them. Germline assignment: CDR1 SGDLS and CDR2 YYNGEE. CDR3 loop: CASSAVTDTQYF. As DNA, the CDR3 is TGTGCCAGCAGCGCGGTTACAGATACGCAGTATTTT.